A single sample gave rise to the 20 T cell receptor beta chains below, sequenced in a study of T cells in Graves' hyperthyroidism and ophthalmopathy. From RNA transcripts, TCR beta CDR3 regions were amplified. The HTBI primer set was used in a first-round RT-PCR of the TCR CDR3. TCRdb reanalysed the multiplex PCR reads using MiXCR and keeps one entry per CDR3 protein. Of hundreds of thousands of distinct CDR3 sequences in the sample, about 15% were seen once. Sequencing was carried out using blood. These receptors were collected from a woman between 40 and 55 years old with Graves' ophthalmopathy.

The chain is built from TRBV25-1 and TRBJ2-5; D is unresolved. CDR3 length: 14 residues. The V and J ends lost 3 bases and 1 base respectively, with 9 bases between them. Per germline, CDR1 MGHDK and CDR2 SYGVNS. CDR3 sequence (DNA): TGTGCCAGCAGTGACAGCGTAATCCAAGAGACCCAGTACTTC. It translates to CASSDSVIQETQYF. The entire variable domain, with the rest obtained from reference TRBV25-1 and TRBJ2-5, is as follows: EADIYQTPRYLVIGTGKKITLECSQTMGHDKMYWYQQDPGMELHLIHYSYGVNSTEKGDLSSESTVSRIRTEHFPLTLESARPSHTSQYLCASSDSVIQETQYFGPGTRLLVL.

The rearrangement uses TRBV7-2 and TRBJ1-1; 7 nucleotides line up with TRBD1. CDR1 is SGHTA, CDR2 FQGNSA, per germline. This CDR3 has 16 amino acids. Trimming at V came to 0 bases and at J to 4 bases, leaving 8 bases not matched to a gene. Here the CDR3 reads CASSLAWRQGTTEAFF. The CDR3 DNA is TGTGCCAGCAGCTTAGCGTGGAGACAGGGTACCACTGAAGCTTTCTTT.

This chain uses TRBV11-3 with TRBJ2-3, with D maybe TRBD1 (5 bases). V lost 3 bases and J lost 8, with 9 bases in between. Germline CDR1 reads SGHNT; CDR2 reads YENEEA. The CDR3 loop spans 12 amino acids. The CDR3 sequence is CASSFDSPTQYF. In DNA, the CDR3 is TGTGCCAGCAGCTTCGACAGCCCTACGCAGTATTTT.

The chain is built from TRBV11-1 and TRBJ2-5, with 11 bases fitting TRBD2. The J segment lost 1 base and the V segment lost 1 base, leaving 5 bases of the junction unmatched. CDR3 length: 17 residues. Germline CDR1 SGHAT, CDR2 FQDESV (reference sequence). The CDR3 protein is CASSLGVGLAAQETQYF. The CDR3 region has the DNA TGTGCCAGCAGCTTAGGAGTGGGACTAGCGGCCCAAGAGACCCAGTACTTC.

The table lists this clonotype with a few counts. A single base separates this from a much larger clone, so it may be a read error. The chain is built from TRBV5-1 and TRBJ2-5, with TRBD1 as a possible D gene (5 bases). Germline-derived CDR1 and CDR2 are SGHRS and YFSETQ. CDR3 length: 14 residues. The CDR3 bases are TGCGCCAGCAGCTTGGAAGGCAGGGAAGAGACCCAGCACTTC. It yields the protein CASSLEGREETQHF.

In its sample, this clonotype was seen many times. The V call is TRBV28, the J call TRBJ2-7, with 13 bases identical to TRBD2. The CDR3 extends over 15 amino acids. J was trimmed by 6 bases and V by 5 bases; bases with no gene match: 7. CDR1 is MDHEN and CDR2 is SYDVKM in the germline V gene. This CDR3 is CASSGGTSGKVEQYF. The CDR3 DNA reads TGTGCCAGCAGTGGGGGGACTAGCGGGAAAGTCGAGCAGTACTTC. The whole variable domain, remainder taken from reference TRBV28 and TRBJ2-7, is DVKVTQSSRYLVKRTGEKVFLECVQDMDHENMFWYRQDPGLGLRLIYFSYDVKMKEKGDIPEGYSVSREKKERFSLILESASTNQTSMYLCASSGGTSGKVEQYFGPGTRLTVT.

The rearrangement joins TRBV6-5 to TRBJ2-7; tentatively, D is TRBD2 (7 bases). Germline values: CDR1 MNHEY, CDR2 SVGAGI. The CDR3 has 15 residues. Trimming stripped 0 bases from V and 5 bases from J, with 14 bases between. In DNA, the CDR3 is TGTGCCAGCAGTTACTCGGGAGGGGGAAGGGACGAGCAGTACTTC. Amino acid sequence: CASSYSGGGRDEQYF.

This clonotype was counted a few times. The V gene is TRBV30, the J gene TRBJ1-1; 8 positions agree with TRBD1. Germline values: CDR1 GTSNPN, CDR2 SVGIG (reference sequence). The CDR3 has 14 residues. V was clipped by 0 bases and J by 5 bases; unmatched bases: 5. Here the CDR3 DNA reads TGTGCCTGGAGTGTAACAGGGGGAAGGACTGAAGCTTTCTTT. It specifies CAWSVTGGRTEAFF.

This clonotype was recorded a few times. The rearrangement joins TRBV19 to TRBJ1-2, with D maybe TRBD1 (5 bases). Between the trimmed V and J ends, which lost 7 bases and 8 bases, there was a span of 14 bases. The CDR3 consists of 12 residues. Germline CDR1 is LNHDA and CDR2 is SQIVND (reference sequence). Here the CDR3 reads CASTGTHGGYTF. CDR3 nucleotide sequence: TGTGCCAGTACCGGGACGCATGGGGGCTACACCTTC.

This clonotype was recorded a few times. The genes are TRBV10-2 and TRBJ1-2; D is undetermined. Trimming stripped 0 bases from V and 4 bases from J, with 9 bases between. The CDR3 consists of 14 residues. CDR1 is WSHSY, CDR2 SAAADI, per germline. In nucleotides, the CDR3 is TGCGCCAGCAGTGAGTCGAGCAGTAGCTATGGCTACACCTTC. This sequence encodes CASSESSSSYGYTF.

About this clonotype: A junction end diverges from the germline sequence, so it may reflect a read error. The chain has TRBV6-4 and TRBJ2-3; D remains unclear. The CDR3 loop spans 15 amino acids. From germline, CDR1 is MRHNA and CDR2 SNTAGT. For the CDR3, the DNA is TGTGTCAGCAGTGACCGAGCCATTGGCACAGATACGCAGTATTTT. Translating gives CVSSDRAIGTDTQYF.

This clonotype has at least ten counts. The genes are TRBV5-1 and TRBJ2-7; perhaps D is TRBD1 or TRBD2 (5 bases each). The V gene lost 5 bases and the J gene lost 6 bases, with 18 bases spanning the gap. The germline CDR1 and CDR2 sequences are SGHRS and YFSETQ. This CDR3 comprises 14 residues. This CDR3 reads CASRLRDELSEQYF. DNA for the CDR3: TGCGCCAGCAGACTCCGGGACGAGTTGTCCGAGCAGTACTTC.

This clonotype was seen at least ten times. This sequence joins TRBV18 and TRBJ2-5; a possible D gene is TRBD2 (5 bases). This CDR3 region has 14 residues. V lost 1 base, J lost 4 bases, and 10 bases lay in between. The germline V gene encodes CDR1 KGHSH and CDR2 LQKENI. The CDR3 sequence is CASSPQEVVETQYF. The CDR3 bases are TGTGCCAGCTCACCACAGGAGGTAGTAGAGACCCAGTACTTC. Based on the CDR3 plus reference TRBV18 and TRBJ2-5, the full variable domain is NAGVMQNPRHLVRRRGQEARLRCSPMKGHSHVYWYRQLPEEGLKFMVYLQKENIIDESGMPKERFSAEFPKEGPSILRIQQVVRGDSAAYFCASSPQEVVETQYFGPGTRLLVL.

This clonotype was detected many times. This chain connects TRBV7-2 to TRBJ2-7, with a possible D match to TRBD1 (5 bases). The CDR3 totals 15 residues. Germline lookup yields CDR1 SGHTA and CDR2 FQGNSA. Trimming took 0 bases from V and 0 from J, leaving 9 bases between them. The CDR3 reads CASSLAQVGSYEQYF. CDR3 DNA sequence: TGTGCCAGCAGCTTAGCACAGGTGGGCTCCTACGAGCAGTACTTC.

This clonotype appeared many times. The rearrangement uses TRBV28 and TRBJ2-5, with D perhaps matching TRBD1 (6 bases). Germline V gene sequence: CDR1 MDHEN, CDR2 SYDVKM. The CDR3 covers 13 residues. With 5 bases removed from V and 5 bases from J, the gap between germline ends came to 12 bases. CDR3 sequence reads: CASSPTGPETQYF. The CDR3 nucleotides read TGTGCCAGCAGTCCCACAGGGCCGGAGACCCAGTACTTC. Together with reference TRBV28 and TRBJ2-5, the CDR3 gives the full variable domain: DVKVTQSSRYLVKRTGEKVFLECVQDMDHENMFWYRQDPGLGLRLIYFSYDVKMKEKGDIPEGYSVSREKKERFSLILESASTNQTSMYLCASSPTGPETQYFGPGTRLLVL.

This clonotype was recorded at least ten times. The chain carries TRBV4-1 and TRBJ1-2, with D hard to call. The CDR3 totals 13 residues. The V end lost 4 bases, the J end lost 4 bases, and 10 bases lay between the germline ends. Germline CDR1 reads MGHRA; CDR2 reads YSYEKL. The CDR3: CASSPSKGYGYTF. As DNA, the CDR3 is TGCGCCAGCAGCCCCTCCAAGGGCTATGGCTACACCTTC.

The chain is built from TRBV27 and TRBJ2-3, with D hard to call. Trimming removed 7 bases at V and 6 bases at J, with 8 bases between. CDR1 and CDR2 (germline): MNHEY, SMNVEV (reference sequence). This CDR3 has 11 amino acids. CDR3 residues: CASIGADTQYF. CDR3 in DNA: TGTGCCAGCATTGGCGCCGATACGCAGTATTTT.

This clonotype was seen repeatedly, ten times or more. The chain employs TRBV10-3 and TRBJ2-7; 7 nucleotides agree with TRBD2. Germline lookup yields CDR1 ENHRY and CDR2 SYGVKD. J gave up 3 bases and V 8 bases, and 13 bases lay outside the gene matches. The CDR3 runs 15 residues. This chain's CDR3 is CAIFPSGRACYEQYF. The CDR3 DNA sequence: TGTGCCATCTTCCCTAGTGGGAGGGCCTGCTACGAGCAGTACTTC.

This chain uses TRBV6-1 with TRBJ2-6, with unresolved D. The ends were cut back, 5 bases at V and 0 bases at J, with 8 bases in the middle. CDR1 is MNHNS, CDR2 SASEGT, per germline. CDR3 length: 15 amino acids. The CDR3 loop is CASSPYSSGANVLTF. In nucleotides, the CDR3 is TGTGCCAGCAGTCCCTATAGCTCTGGGGCCAACGTCCTGACTTTC.

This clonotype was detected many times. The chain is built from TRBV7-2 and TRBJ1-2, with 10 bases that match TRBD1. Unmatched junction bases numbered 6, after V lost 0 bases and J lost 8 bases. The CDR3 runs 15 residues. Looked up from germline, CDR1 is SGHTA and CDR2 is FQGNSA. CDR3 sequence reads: CASSLAGTGERGYTF. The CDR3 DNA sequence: TGTGCCAGCAGCTTAGCGGGGACAGGGGAAAGGGGCTACACCTTC.